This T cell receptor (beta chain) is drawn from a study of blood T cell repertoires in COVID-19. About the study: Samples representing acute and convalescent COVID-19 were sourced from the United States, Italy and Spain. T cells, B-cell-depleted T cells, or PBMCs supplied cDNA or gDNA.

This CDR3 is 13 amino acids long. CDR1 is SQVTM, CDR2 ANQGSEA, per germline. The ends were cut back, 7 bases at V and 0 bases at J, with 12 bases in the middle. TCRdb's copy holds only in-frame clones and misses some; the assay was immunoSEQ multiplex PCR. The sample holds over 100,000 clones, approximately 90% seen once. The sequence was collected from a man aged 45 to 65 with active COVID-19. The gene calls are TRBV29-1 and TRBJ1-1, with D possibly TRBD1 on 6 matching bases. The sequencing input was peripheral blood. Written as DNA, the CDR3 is TGCAGCGCCCCAGGGGTTATGAACACTGAAGCTTTCTTT. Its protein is CSAPGVMNTEAFF.